This TCR beta chain was captured in a study of PD-L1 blockade in urothelial cancer. Noted time point: peripheral blood 6 weeks after treatment start. Germline assignment: CDR1 SNHLY and CDR2 FYNNEI. CDR3 size: 13 residues. With V trimmed by 10 bases and J by 5 bases, 7 bases remained unmatched. Each PCR contained spiked-in synthetic TCR analog templates. The method was immunoSEQ multiplex PCR; TCRdb's version includes in-frame clones alone and lacks a portion of them. The repertoire includes over 40,000 clones, 70% to 90% of them detected once, and around 2.5% sits in the top ten. The sample here was PBMCs, taken around atezolizumab (anti-PD-L1) treatment. The source of this sequence is a man between 65 and 80 years old with urothelial cancer. J is TRBJ2-3 and V is TRBV2; TRBD1 matches at 9 bases. CDR3 region: CAIGTGWKDTQYF. CDR3 coding DNA: TGTGCCATAGGGACAGGGTGGAAAGATACGCAGTATTTT.